These 13 T cell receptor beta chains were sequenced from one sample in a study of blood T cell repertoires in COVID-19. Here immunoSEQ multiplex PCR was the method, and the copy in TCRdb shows in-frame clones only, minus some. The profile covers tens of thousands of clones, with almost 80% appearing a single time and roughly 7% taken by the ten largest. The sample was peripheral blood. The receptors here all came from a woman between 55 and 75 years old with acute or convalescent COVID-19.

This chain joins TRBV18 and TRBJ2-3; 7 nucleotides match TRBD1. V lost 3 bases, J lost 2 bases, and 8 bases stayed unmatched. CDR3 length: 16 residues. Germline CDR1 KGHSH, CDR2 LQKENI. CDR3 residues: CASSPRDSPYTDTQYF. The CDR3, as DNA: TGTGCCAGCTCACCCCGGGACAGCCCCTACACAGATACGCAGTATTTT.

The chain carries TRBV6-6 and TRBJ1-5; 9 positions match TRBD1. Germline V gives CDR1 MNHNY, CDR2 SVGAGI (reference sequence). Trimming removed 7 bases from V and 6 bases from J; junction bases left unmatched: 4. The CDR3 totals 13 residues. CDR3 nucleotides: TGTGCCAGCAAACCGACAGGGGGTCAGCCCCAGCATTTT. This encodes CASKPTGGQPQHF.

The chain couples TRBV6-4 to TRBJ2-3; D gene uncertain. V was pared by 2 bases and J by 6 bases, with 9 bases between. CDR3 length equals 13 residues. Germline CDR1 MRHNA, CDR2 SNTAGT. This chain's CDR3 is CASSDPPRDTQYF. The DNA for the CDR3 is TGTGCCAGCAGTGACCCTCCCCGGGATACGCAGTATTTT.

This clone was observed a few times. The V and J genes are TRBV5-1 and TRBJ1-3; 7 bases align to TRBD1. In germline, CDR1 is SGHRS, CDR2 YFSETQ. V gave up 0 bases and J gave up 5 bases; unmatched junction bases: 8. This CDR3 region has 16 residues. DNA for the CDR3: TGCGCCAGCAGCTTGGGACCGACAGGGATGCGAAACACCATATATTTT. Its protein product is CASSLGPTGMRNTIYF.

This clone has just one count. The chain links TRBV3-1 (or the pseudogene TRBV3-2) to TRBJ1-5; unclear D gene. This CDR3 is 15 amino acids long. CDR1 is LGHDT, CDR2 YNNKEL, per germline (reference sequence). Between the trimmed V and J ends, which lost 4 bases and 3 bases, there was a span of 13 bases. CDR3 amino acids: CASSPSGTLNQPQHF. As DNA, the CDR3 is TGTGCCAGCAGCCCCTCAGGTACCCTCAATCAGCCCCAGCATTTT.

The chain links TRBV11-2 to TRBJ1-4, with D unresolved. Germline V gives CDR1 SGHAT, CDR2 FQNNGV. The CDR3 totals 13 residues. The V end was cut by 5 bases, the J end by 5 bases, with 9 bases between. CDR3 loop: CASSPQLNEKLFF. As DNA, the CDR3 is TGTGCCAGCAGCCCTCAGTTGAATGAAAAACTGTTTTTT.

The chain recombines TRBV27 with TRBJ2-7; a possible D gene is TRBD2 (6 bases). CDR1 MNHEY and CDR2 SMNVEV come from the germline V gene (reference sequence). This CDR3 has 13 amino acids. V lost 6 bases, J lost 3 bases, and 12 bases lay in between. CDR3 in DNA: TGTGCCAGCAGAAAATGGGGGGACTACGAGCAGTACTTC. Translation gives CASRKWGDYEQYF.

The J gene is TRBJ1-4, the V gene TRBV19; no definite D call. Germline V gene data show CDR1 as LNHDA and CDR2 as SQIVND (reference sequence). Deletions cut 8 bases from V and 6 bases from J, with 10 bases between. The CDR3 has 12 residues. The CDR3 loop is CASGVIYEKLFF. DNA of the CDR3: TGTGCCAGTGGAGTCATTTATGAAAAACTGTTTTTT.

The genes are TRBV4-1 and TRBJ1-6; D gene uncertain. This CDR3 is built from 16 residues. Germline lookup yields CDR1 MGHRA and CDR2 YSYEKL. V lost 2 bases to trimming and J lost 7 bases, with 15 bases between them. CDR3 protein: CASSQPGTSGNSPLHF. In DNA, the CDR3 is TGCGCCAGCAGCCAACCGGGAACCTCGGGGAATTCACCCCTCCACTTT.

V and J are TRBV11-3 and TRBJ2-1; possibly TRBD1 for D (5 bases). V was cut by 3 bases and J by 5 bases, with 14 bases left in between. CDR3 size: 15 residues. Germline V gene lookup returns CDR1 SGHNT and CDR2 YENEEA. The DNA for the CDR3 is TGTGCCAGCAGCTTGGGTTTGGGGCCCAACAATGAGCAGTTCTTC. It yields the protein CASSLGLGPNNEQFF.

This clone was seen a single time. CDR3: CASSGVTYEQYF. CDR3 in DNA: TGTGCCAGCAGCGGAGTTACCTACGAGCAGTACTTC. The genes are TRBV11-3 and TRBJ2-7; D ambiguous. Germline CDR1 is SGHNT and CDR2 is YENEEA. The CDR3 is 12 amino acids. V was trimmed by 5 bases and J by 2 bases, leaving 7 bases between them.

The V and J genes are TRBV7-2 and TRBJ2-1; 8 nucleotides line up with TRBD2. V was clipped by 11 bases and J by 8 bases; unmatched bases: 14. The CDR3 is 14 amino acids. Germline CDR1 reads SGHTA; CDR2 reads FQGNSA. The CDR3 DNA follows: TGTGCCGGCGGATTCCGGGGGGGCCAGGATGAGCAGTTCTTC. As protein: CAGGFRGGQDEQFF.

V is TRBV12-3 or TRBV12-4 and J is TRBJ1-1; TRBD1 aligns across 7 bases. With 5 bases clipped from V and 7 bases from J, the junction kept 7 bases outside the gene matches. This CDR3 has 13 amino acids. In DNA form, the CDR3 reads TGTGCCAGCAGTCTATCCAGGGGGGATGAAGCTTTCTTT. Translation gives CASSLSRGDEAFF.